These 21 T cell receptor beta chains came from one sample sequenced in a study of CD8 T cells in ankylosing spondylitis. TCRdb called the 5' RACE reads again in MiXCR, with one record for every CDR3 protein. This table holds 200,000 to 250,000 distinct CDR3 sequences, just under 7.5% found once. Study observations and caveats: A TCR beta motif of fewer than ten highly homologous variants seemed to mark ankylosing spondylitis blood.

These TCRs are of unknown antigen specificity. Sequencing used blood, either unsorted or a sorted T cell fraction (not recorded which). The receptors derive from a male donor with ankylosing spondylitis.

In this sample, this clonotype turned up many times. V is TRBV9 and J is TRBJ2-2; D may be TRBD1 or TRBD2 (6 bases each). The CDR3 consists of 16 residues. CDR1 and CDR2 from the germline V gene are SGDLS and YYNGEE. Trimming removed 1 base at V and 4 bases at J, with 14 bases between. CDR3 protein: CASSVLGRGGTGELFF. CDR3 bases: TGTGCCAGCAGCGTACTGGGCAGGGGAGGCACCGGGGAGCTGTTTTTT.

This clonotype was counted at least ten times. The chain couples TRBV20-1 to TRBJ1-1; the D gene is possibly TRBD1 (6 bases). The CDR3 consists of 12 residues. Germline CDR1 and CDR2: DFQATT and SNEGSKA (reference sequence). Deletions cut 2 bases from V and 5 bases from J, with 9 bases between. The CDR3 reads CSARLGGTEAFF. The CDR3 DNA sequence: TGCAGTGCTAGACTAGGGGGAACTGAAGCTTTCTTT.

Only a few counts were recorded for this clonotype. CDR3 in amino acids: CASSDPLTGTGKNYEQYF. CDR3 nucleotides: TGTGCCAGCAGCGACCCCCTGACCGGGACAGGGAAGAACTACGAGCAGTACTTC. The rearrangement uses TRBV2 and TRBJ2-7, with TRBD1 matching 9 bases. This CDR3 has 18 residues. The germline CDR1 and CDR2 sequences are SNHLY and FYNNEI. The J segment lost 3 bases and the V segment lost 6 bases, leaving 18 bases of the junction unmatched.

This clonotype was recorded a few times. The CDR3 coding sequence is TGCAGCTTCCAGGGGGGCTGGGGGGAGCAGTACTTC. Translating it yields CSFQGGWGEQYF. The chain combines TRBV29-1 with TRBJ2-7, with D perhaps TRBD1 (7 bases). Germline lookup yields CDR1 SQVTM and CDR2 ANQGSEA. V gave up 8 bases and J gave up 7 bases, with 18 bases separating them. The CDR3 consists of 12 residues.

V usage is TRBV6-5 and J usage is TRBJ2-3, with TRBD2 matching 7 bases. V shed 2 bases and J 3 bases; nucleotides not matched to a gene: 14. Germline V CDR1 and CDR2: MNHEY, SVGAGI. The CDR3 has 18 amino acids. The CDR3 sequence is CASSYAASGSRQTDTQYF. In DNA, the CDR3 is TGTGCCAGCAGTTACGCGGCTAGCGGATCGAGGCAGACAGATACGCAGTATTTT.

This clonotype was detected only a few times. J is TRBJ2-2 and V is TRBV9; possible D gene TRBD1, 5 bases. Between the trimmed V and J ends, which lost 2 bases and 5 bases, there was a span of 16 bases. This CDR3 comprises 16 residues. From germline, CDR1 is SGDLS and CDR2 YYNGEE. Written as DNA, the CDR3 is TGTGCCAGCAGCGTCTCCACCAGGGTTGGTACCGGGGAGCTGTTTTTT. Translated: CASSVSTRVGTGELFF.

The chain's CDR3 is CASSTGQRLEKETQYF. CDR3 DNA sequence: TGCGCCAGCAGCACAGGACAGCGGCTGGAGAAAGAGACCCAGTACTTC. The rearrangement joins TRBV5-1 to TRBJ2-5, with D possibly matching TRBD1 (6 bases). Trimming left V 4 bases short and J 3 bases short, with 19 bases between. Germline CDR1 is SGHRS and CDR2 is YFSETQ. The CDR3 is made up of 16 amino acids.

This clonotype was seen more than once but under ten times. V gene TRBV7-9 combines with J gene TRBJ2-5; possibly TRBD1 or TRBD2 for D (5 bases each). The germline V gene encodes CDR1 SEHNR and CDR2 FQNEAQ (reference sequence). The germline V and J ends were trimmed by 5 bases and 5 bases, with 18 bases remaining between them. The CDR3 covers 15 residues. The CDR3: CASSLTRGAPETQYF. DNA of the CDR3: TGTGCCAGCAGCCTCACCAGAGGGGCGCCTGAGACCCAGTACTTC.

This clonotype was counted between two and nine times. This chain connects TRBV5-1 to TRBJ2-3, with 8 nucleotides matching TRBD2. The CDR3 extends over 16 amino acids. Germline V lookup: CDR1 SGHRS, CDR2 YFSETQ. J was trimmed by 2 bases and V by 5 bases; bases with no gene match: 10. The CDR3 sequence: CASSLKGRGVTDTQYF. In DNA form, the CDR3 reads TGCGCCAGCAGTCTGAAGGGGCGGGGGGTCACAGATACGCAGTATTTT.

This sequence joins TRBV28 and TRBJ1-2, with TRBD1 matching 8 bases. The CDR3 totals 15 residues. CDR1 and CDR2 from the germline V gene are MDHEN and SYDVKM. V lost 1 base to trimming and J lost 1 base; unmatched junction nucleotides: 2. This chain's CDR3 is CASSLSGQGNYGYTF. The CDR3, as DNA: TGTGCCAGCAGTTTATCCGGACAGGGTAACTATGGCTACACCTTC.

This clonotype was counted at least ten times. CDR3 sequence (DNA): TGCAGTGCTAGAGATCCAGCGGGACGCTACGAGCAGTACTTC. Residues: CSARDPAGRYEQYF. This chain connects TRBV20-1 to TRBJ2-7; 7 bases agree with TRBD2. The CDR3 consists of 14 residues. The junction had 5 bases not matched to a gene; V was cut back by 0 bases and J by 3 bases. From germline, CDR1 is DFQATT and CDR2 SNEGSKA (reference sequence).

This clonotype was counted ten times or more. The chain employs TRBV19 and TRBJ2-5; weak D call: TRBD2 (5 bases). There are 13 residues in the CDR3. Per germline, CDR1 LNHDA and CDR2 SQIVND (reference sequence). Deletions cut 3 bases from V and 3 bases from J, with 8 bases between. The CDR3 is CASSIDGEETQYF. The CDR3 coding sequence is TGTGCCAGTAGTATTGACGGGGAAGAGACCCAGTACTTC.

Only a few counts were recorded for this clonotype. The rearrangement links TRBV10-3 to TRBJ2-3; 7 bases agree with TRBD2. Trimming at V came to 6 bases and at J to 0 bases, leaving 12 bases not matched to a gene. The CDR3 has 17 amino acids. The germline V gene has CDR1 ENHRY and CDR2 SYGVKD. CDR3 sequence (DNA): TGTGCCATCAGGCGGGGGAGTGGTATCCGAAGCACAGATACGCAGTATTTT. Amino acid sequence: CAIRRGSGIRSTDTQYF.

At least ten counts were recorded for this clonotype. The CDR3 region is CASKSHNNYEQYF. The CDR3 coding sequence is TGTGCCAGCAAGTCCCACAATAACTACGAGCAGTACTTC. The chain recombines TRBV27 with TRBJ2-7; no clear D gene. This CDR3 comprises 13 residues. The ends were cut back, 7 bases at V and 3 bases at J, with 13 bases in the middle. Germline values: CDR1 MNHEY, CDR2 SMNVEV (reference sequence).

This clonotype was observed at least ten times. CDR3: CASSLQTSGRDEQFF. The DNA of the CDR3 is TGTGCCAGCAGCTTACAGACTAGCGGGAGGGATGAGCAGTTCTTC. V gene TRBV7-2 combines with J gene TRBJ2-1, with 14 bases that match TRBD2. The CDR3 is 15 amino acids. Unmatched junction bases numbered 2, after V lost 2 bases and J lost 8 bases. CDR1 is SGHTA and CDR2 is FQGNSA in the germline V gene.

This clonotype appeared many times. The chain is built from TRBV6-1 and TRBJ2-3; perhaps TRBD1 as D (6 bases). V lost 3 bases, J lost 1 base, and 17 bases lay in between. Germline CDR1 reads MNHNS; CDR2 reads SASEGT. CDR3 length: 17 amino acids. CDR3 sequence reads: CASSELTGSSGTDTQYF. CDR3 bases: TGTGCCAGCAGTGAGCTTACAGGGAGCAGTGGCACAGATACGCAGTATTTT.

The sample holds many counts of this clonotype. The chain joins TRBV7-6 to TRBJ1-1, with 8 bases identical to TRBD1. The CDR3 is made up of 15 amino acids. Germline V gives CDR1 SGHVS, CDR2 FNYEAQ. With V trimmed by 1 base and J by 3 bases, 4 bases remained unmatched. The CDR3 DNA follows: TGTGCCAGCAGCTTAGGGACAGGGACTTACACTGAAGCTTTCTTT. It is translated as CASSLGTGTYTEAFF.

This clonotype occurred a few times. This chain joins TRBV4-2 and TRBJ1-2; tentatively, D is TRBD1 (6 bases). This CDR3 contains 15 residues. Per germline, CDR1 LGHNA and CDR2 YNFKEQ. Deletions cut 4 bases from V and 0 bases from J, with 12 bases between. CDR3 sequence reads: CASSPKDRTNYGYTF. In DNA, the CDR3 is TGTGCCAGCAGCCCCAAGGACAGAACTAACTATGGCTACACCTTC.

This clonotype was seen at least ten times. The rearrangement uses TRBV20-1 and TRBJ1-5, with 8 bases fitting TRBD1. Germline V gives CDR1 DFQATT, CDR2 SNEGSKA (reference sequence). Trimming removed 3 bases from V and 4 bases from J; junction bases left unmatched: 5. This CDR3 comprises 14 residues. The CDR3 is CSARTGESNQPQHF. As DNA, the CDR3 is TGCAGTGCTAGGACAGGGGAGAGTAATCAGCCCCAGCATTTT.

This clonotype was observed at least ten times. In DNA form, the CDR3 reads TGCAGCGCCAGACTAGCGGGCACCTACGAGCAGTACTTC. Residues: CSARLAGTYEQYF. The V call is TRBV29-1, the J call TRBJ2-7; 10 nucleotides match TRBD2. Germline assignment: CDR1 SQVTM and CDR2 ANQGSEA. CDR3 length: 13 residues. With 7 bases clipped from V and 2 bases from J, the junction kept 5 bases outside the gene matches.

This clonotype was detected ten times or more. This chain connects TRBV6-5 to TRBJ2-7, with D possibly matching TRBD1 (6 bases). The CDR3 has 14 residues. V was shortened by 0 bases and J by 2 bases, with 8 bases between the two germline ends. The germline V gene has CDR1 MNHEY and CDR2 SVGAGI. DNA for the CDR3: TGTGCCAGCAGTTACTCTTCAGGGGCCTACGAGCAGTACTTC. Amino acids: CASSYSSGAYEQYF.